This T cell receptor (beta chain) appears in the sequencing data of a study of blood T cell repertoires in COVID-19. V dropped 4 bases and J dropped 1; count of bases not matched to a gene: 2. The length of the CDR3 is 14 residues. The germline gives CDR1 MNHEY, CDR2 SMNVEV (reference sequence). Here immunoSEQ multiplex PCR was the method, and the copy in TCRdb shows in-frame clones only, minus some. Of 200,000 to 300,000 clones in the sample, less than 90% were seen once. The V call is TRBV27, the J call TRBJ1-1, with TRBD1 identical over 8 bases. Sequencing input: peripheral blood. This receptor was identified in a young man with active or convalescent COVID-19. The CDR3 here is CASSSGQGNTEAFF. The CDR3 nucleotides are TGTGCCAGCAGTTCAGGACAGGGGAACACTGAAGCTTTCTTT.